This TCR beta chain is drawn from a study of blood T cells in healthy people across ages. Primed by a sample-barcoded 5' primer and a J-beta primer mix, a second PCR proceeded for 7 to 11 cycles. TCRdb recomputed calls from the 5' RACE reads with MiXCR, one row per CDR3 protein. The sample carries over 1.5 million distinct CDR3 sequences, roughly 49% recorded once. Isolating PBMCs gave at least 6.5 million of these cells per sample. Each sample provided at least 6 micrograms of extracted total RNA. Study conclusions and caveats: Percentage of naive T cells showed a strong correlation with TCR beta diversity. With age, beta diversity per million T cells declined roughly linearly, significantly by approximately 40.

CDR1 SGHTA and CDR2 FQGNSA come from the germline V gene. V was cut by 8 bases and J by 1 base, with 11 bases left in between. The CDR3 totals 13 residues. About this clonotype itself: The antigen is unknown.

The chain has TRBV7-2 and TRBJ1-1; D not resolved. Source material: blood. This TCR came from a woman aged 40 to 50 in good health. CDR3 bases: TGTGCCAGCGGGCCCGGGAGGAACACTGAAGCTTTCTTT. Amino acid sequence: CASGPGRNTEAFF.